This is a list of T cell receptor beta chains from one sample in a study of cytomegalovirus exposure and HLA in healthy donors. Sequenced by immunoSEQ multiplex PCR; TCRdb stores in-frame clones only, minus some. The data show tens of thousands of clones, 88% seen once. The material sequenced was PBMCs. The receptors come from a woman under 40 in good health and CMV-seronegative. CDR3s include the opening cysteine and the closing phenylalanine or tryptophan. The D gene is left open where the match is weak. For some rows the clone size is stated as once, few or many, or as a class when expanded; others skip it.

abundance: -; v_gene: TRBV6-6; d_gene: TRBD1; j_gene: TRBJ1-1; CDR3nt: TGTGCCAGCAGTTACCCCCTGGACAGGGTGGGTGAAGCTTTCTTT; CDR3aa: CASSYPLDRVGEAFF
abundance: -; v_gene: TRBV5-1; d_gene: -; j_gene: TRBJ2-5; CDR3nt: TGCGCCAGCAGCTTGGCACAGACCCAAGAGACCCAGTACTTC; CDR3aa: CASSLAQTQETQYF
abundance: -; v_gene: TRBV27; d_gene: TRBD2; j_gene: TRBJ2-1; CDR3nt: TGTGCCAGCAGTTTTGGGACTAGCGGCTTCAATGAGCAGTTCTTC; CDR3aa: CASSFGTSGFNEQFF
abundance: -; v_gene: TRBV2; d_gene: -; j_gene: TRBJ2-7; CDR3nt: TGTGCCAGCAGTCGAGGGAAGCAGTACTTC; CDR3aa: CASSRGKQYF
abundance: -; v_gene: TRBV6-1; d_gene: TRBD1; j_gene: TRBJ1-2; CDR3nt: TGTGCCAGCAGTTTCCGGGACAGGGGTATTCACACCTTC; CDR3aa: CASSFRDRGIHTF
abundance: few; v_gene: TRBV19; d_gene: TRBD1; j_gene: TRBJ1-1; CDR3nt: TGTGCCAGTCGGGACAGGGAATGGACTGAAGCTTTCTTT; CDR3aa: CASRDREWTEAFF
abundance: -; v_gene: TRBV10-3; d_gene: -; j_gene: TRBJ1-2; CDR3nt: TGTGCCATCAGCCCCGGCAGGGATAACTATGGCTACACCTTC; CDR3aa: CAISPGRDNYGYTF
abundance: -; v_gene: TRBV19; d_gene: -; j_gene: TRBJ1-2; CDR3nt: TGTGCCAGTGGGAGAGGGACTTCACGTACTCGCTACACCTTC; CDR3aa: CASGRGTSRTRYTF
abundance: -; v_gene: TRBV7-8; d_gene: -; j_gene: TRBJ2-6; CDR3nt: TGTGCCAGCAGCTTAGGCAAGGGGACTGGGGCCAACGTCCTGACTTTC; CDR3aa: CASSLGKGTGANVLTF
abundance: few; v_gene: TRBV11-2; d_gene: -; j_gene: TRBJ2-7; CDR3nt: TGTGCCAGCAGCTTAGAACTGCCTTACGAGCAGTACTTC; CDR3aa: CASSLELPYEQYF
abundance: -; v_gene: TRBV28; d_gene: TRBD1; j_gene: TRBJ1-2; CDR3nt: TGTGCCAGCAGAGAACTGACAGGGGGACAGGATGGCTACACCTTC; CDR3aa: CASRELTGGQDGYTF
abundance: -; v_gene: TRBV14; d_gene: TRBD1; j_gene: TRBJ2-5; CDR3nt: TGTGCCAGCAGCCAAGATCGTGGCAGGGGGAAAGAGACCCAGTACTTC; CDR3aa: CASSQDRGRGKETQYF
abundance: -; v_gene: TRBV5-1; d_gene: -; j_gene: TRBJ2-2; CDR3nt: TGCGCCAGCAGCCTGCAGACAAGCACCGGGGAGCTGTTTTTT; CDR3aa: CASSLQTSTGELFF
abundance: -; v_gene: TRBV5-1; d_gene: TRBD1; j_gene: TRBJ2-2; CDR3nt: TGCGCCAGCAGCTTGACTCCTGGACAGGGGCGGTCCACCGGGGAGCTGTTTTTT; CDR3aa: CASSLTPGQGRSTGELFF
abundance: -; v_gene: TRBV27; d_gene: -; j_gene: TRBJ2-5; CDR3nt: TGTGCCAGCAGTCTCATGACGGGAGAGTACCAAGAGACCCAGTACTTC; CDR3aa: CASSLMTGEYQETQYF
abundance: -; v_gene: TRBV27; d_gene: TRBD1; j_gene: TRBJ1-1; CDR3nt: TGTGCCAGCAGTTCAGGGGGCACTGAAGCTTTCTTT; CDR3aa: CASSSGGTEAFF
abundance: -; v_gene: TRBV6-5; d_gene: TRBD2; j_gene: TRBJ2-7; CDR3nt: TGTGCCAGCAGCCTAGCGGGAGGGGGCTACGAGCAGTACTTC; CDR3aa: CASSLAGGGYEQYF
abundance: -; v_gene: TRBV28; d_gene: -; j_gene: TRBJ1-5; CDR3nt: TGTGCCAGCAGTTTCGGGGGGCTGGGCAATCAGCCCCAGCATTTT; CDR3aa: CASSFGGLGNQPQHF
abundance: -; v_gene: TRBV5-4; d_gene: TRBD1; j_gene: TRBJ1-1; CDR3nt: TGTGCCAGCAGCTCGACCAGCGACAGGGGCGCCACTGAAGCTTTCTTT; CDR3aa: CASSSTSDRGATEAFF
abundance: -; v_gene: TRBV15; d_gene: -; j_gene: TRBJ2-7; CDR3nt: TGTGCCACCAGCAGTCCGGGGTCGGGGGGCGGCATCGACGAGCAGTACTTC; CDR3aa: CATSSPGSGGGIDEQYF
abundance: -; v_gene: TRBV6-6; d_gene: -; j_gene: TRBJ2-5; CDR3nt: TGTGCCAGCAGTTACTCGTCCCTGGTGGCAGAGACCCAGTACTTC; CDR3aa: CASSYSSLVAETQYF
abundance: -; v_gene: TRBV25-1; d_gene: TRBD2; j_gene: TRBJ2-7; CDR3nt: TGTGCCAGCAGTGAACGGACTAGCGGGACCAAGCCCTACGAGCAGTACTTC; CDR3aa: CASSERTSGTKPYEQYF
abundance: -; v_gene: TRBV27; d_gene: -; j_gene: TRBJ1-1; CDR3nt: TGTGCCAGCAGTCCGCGACAGGTTATGAACACTGAAGCTTTCTTT; CDR3aa: CASSPRQVMNTEAFF
abundance: once; v_gene: TRBV7-7; d_gene: -; j_gene: TRBJ2-3; CDR3nt: TGTGCTAGCAGCTTAGGTCGCGGCGCTAGCACAGATACGCAGTATTTT; CDR3aa: CASSLGRGASTDTQYF
abundance: -; v_gene: TRBV7-2; d_gene: -; j_gene: TRBJ2-7; CDR3nt: TGTGCCAGCCAGACTCGCTTGTCCTACGAGCAGTACTTC; CDR3aa: CASQTRLSYEQYF
abundance: -; v_gene: TRBV29-1; d_gene: TRBD1; j_gene: TRBJ1-2; CDR3nt: TGCAGCGTTCTACAGGGGCCCTATGGCTACACCTTC; CDR3aa: CSVLQGPYGYTF
abundance: -; v_gene: TRBV15; d_gene: -; j_gene: TRBJ1-1; CDR3nt: TGTGCCACCAGCAGAGATAGGGCGCAGGGAGAAGCTTTCTTT; CDR3aa: CATSRDRAQGEAFF
abundance: -; v_gene: TRBV28; d_gene: -; j_gene: TRBJ2-1; CDR3nt: TGTGCCAGCAGTTTTACCGGGGGAAGCCTATACAATGAGCAGTTCTTC; CDR3aa: CASSFTGGSLYNEQFF
abundance: -; v_gene: TRBV28; d_gene: -; j_gene: TRBJ1-1; CDR3nt: TGTGCCAGCAGCTGGGGGGGCCGGGCCACTGAAGCTTTCTTT; CDR3aa: CASSWGGRATEAFF
abundance: -; v_gene: TRBV2; d_gene: TRBD1; j_gene: TRBJ1-5; CDR3nt: TGTGCCAGCAGAAAGGGACAGGGCTATAGCAATCAGCCCCAGCATTTT; CDR3aa: CASRKGQGYSNQPQHF
abundance: -; v_gene: TRBV27; d_gene: TRBD1; j_gene: TRBJ1-4; CDR3nt: TGTGCCAGCAGTTTTAGTAGGACAGGGGGCTATCTAGAAAAACTGTTTTTT; CDR3aa: CASSFSRTGGYLEKLFF
abundance: -; v_gene: TRBV5-1; d_gene: TRBD1; j_gene: TRBJ2-1; CDR3nt: TGCGCCAGCAGCTTGGAGGCAGGGGGCGGCTACAATGAGCAGTTCTTC; CDR3aa: CASSLEAGGGYNEQFF
abundance: -; v_gene: TRBV18; d_gene: TRBD1; j_gene: TRBJ1-1; CDR3nt: TGTGCCAGCTCACCACCCGACAGGGTGAACACTGAAGCTTTCTTT; CDR3aa: CASSPPDRVNTEAFF
abundance: -; v_gene: TRBV5-4; d_gene: -; j_gene: TRBJ1-4; CDR3nt: TGTGCCAGCAGCTTGGCCGCGGGGGCCCCTAATGAAAAACTGTTTTTT; CDR3aa: CASSLAAGAPNEKLFF
abundance: -; v_gene: TRBV9; d_gene: -; j_gene: TRBJ2-3; CDR3nt: TGTGCCAGCAGCGTAGACCTCAGGAATACGCAGTATTTT; CDR3aa: CASSVDLRNTQYF
abundance: -; v_gene: TRBV19; d_gene: -; j_gene: TRBJ1-1; CDR3nt: TGTGCCACCAAGGGGGTGATGAACACTGAAGCTTTCTTT; CDR3aa: CATKGVMNTEAFF
abundance: -; v_gene: TRBV10-1; d_gene: -; j_gene: TRBJ2-5; CDR3nt: TGCGCCGGGGGGGCGGGTAACGTATTCCAAGAGACCCAGTACTTC; CDR3aa: CAGGAGNVFQETQYF
abundance: -; v_gene: TRBV5-1; d_gene: -; j_gene: TRBJ1-1; CDR3nt: TGCGCCAGCAGCTTGGCGGTTACGAACACTGAAGCTTTCTTT; CDR3aa: CASSLAVTNTEAFF
abundance: -; v_gene: TRBV27; d_gene: -; j_gene: TRBJ1-3; CDR3nt: TGTGCCAGCAGTTTATCGTCCGTGAACACAAACACCATATATTTT; CDR3aa: CASSLSSVNTNTIYF
abundance: -; v_gene: TRBV7-2; d_gene: TRBD1; j_gene: TRBJ2-3; CDR3nt: TGTGCCAGCAGCCCACAGGGGATCGGAGATACGCAGTATTTT; CDR3aa: CASSPQGIGDTQYF
abundance: -; v_gene: TRBV10-3; d_gene: TRBD2; j_gene: TRBJ2-1; CDR3nt: TGTGCCATCACCTTCGGGGGGGGCGATGAGCAGTTCTTC; CDR3aa: CAITFGGGDEQFF
abundance: -; v_gene: TRBV10-3; d_gene: -; j_gene: TRBJ2-1; CDR3nt: TGTGCCATCAGTGAGGGACTCCGGGAGAATGAGCAGTTCTTC; CDR3aa: CAISEGLRENEQFF
abundance: -; v_gene: TRBV6-5; d_gene: TRBD2; j_gene: TRBJ2-7; CDR3nt: TGTGCCAGCAGTTACTCGACTAGCGGGGGTTACGAGCAGTACTTC; CDR3aa: CASSYSTSGGYEQYF
abundance: -; v_gene: TRBV29-1; d_gene: TRBD1; j_gene: TRBJ1-4; CDR3nt: TGCAGCGTTGAAGATGTCCCCGGACAGGTCGTTTTT; CDR3aa: CSVEDVPGQVVF
abundance: -; v_gene: TRBV9; d_gene: TRBD2; j_gene: TRBJ2-2; CDR3nt: TGTGCCAGCAGCGTAGCGCGGGAGGGAGCCGGGGAGCTGTTTTTT; CDR3aa: CASSVAREGAGELFF
abundance: once; v_gene: TRBV10-3; d_gene: -; j_gene: TRBJ1-2; CDR3nt: TGTGCCATCTCGGGCAGGGAAGAACTGTATGGCTACACCTTC; CDR3aa: CAISGREELYGYTF
abundance: -; v_gene: TRBV10-3; d_gene: TRBD2; j_gene: TRBJ2-1; CDR3nt: TGTGCCATCAAAGAAGCGGGAGTCAATGAGCAGTTCTTC; CDR3aa: CAIKEAGVNEQFF
abundance: -; v_gene: TRBV7-2; d_gene: -; j_gene: TRBJ2-1; CDR3nt: TGTGCCAGCAGCTTAGATCCTACTTCTGAGCAGTTCTTC; CDR3aa: CASSLDPTSEQFF
abundance: few; v_gene: TRBV5-5; d_gene: -; j_gene: TRBJ2-7; CDR3nt: TGTGCCAGCAACTTTGTCGGGAGATCGGACTACGAGCAGTACTTC; CDR3aa: CASNFVGRSDYEQYF
abundance: once; v_gene: TRBV19; d_gene: -; j_gene: TRBJ1-1; CDR3nt: TGTGCCAGTAGTATGAAGGAGGGCACTGAAGCTTTCTTT; CDR3aa: CASSMKEGTEAFF
abundance: -; v_gene: TRBV10-1; d_gene: TRBD1; j_gene: TRBJ1-5; CDR3nt: TGCGCCAGCAGTGAGCCGGCAAGGGACAGGGAACAAGATGATAGCAATCAGCCCCAGCATTTT; CDR3aa: CASSEPARDREQDDSNQPQHF
abundance: -; v_gene: TRBV7-8; d_gene: TRBD1; j_gene: TRBJ1-5; CDR3nt: TGTGCCAGCAGCATCCGACAGGGGGCCTATCAGCCCCAGCATTTT; CDR3aa: CASSIRQGAYQPQHF
abundance: -; v_gene: TRBV7-3; d_gene: TRBD1; j_gene: TRBJ1-4; CDR3nt: TGTGCCAGCAGCCAAGTCCCGGACAGGGTTAATGAAAAACTGTTTTTT; CDR3aa: CASSQVPDRVNEKLFF
abundance: -; v_gene: TRBV7-9; d_gene: TRBD1; j_gene: TRBJ1-1; CDR3nt: TGTGCCAGCAGACAGGGACAGGAAAGCACTGAAGCTTTCTTT; CDR3aa: CASRQGQESTEAFF
abundance: -; v_gene: TRBV10-3; d_gene: TRBD2; j_gene: TRBJ2-3; CDR3nt: TGTGCCATCAGTGAGTCCGGGACTAGCAAAGATACGCAGTATTTT; CDR3aa: CAISESGTSKDTQYF
abundance: -; v_gene: TRBV6-1; d_gene: -; j_gene: TRBJ2-1; CDR3nt: TGTGCCAGCAGGAGGGAATTCTACAATGAGCAGTTCTTC; CDR3aa: CASRREFYNEQFF
abundance: -; v_gene: TRBV28; d_gene: -; j_gene: TRBJ1-2; CDR3nt: TGTGCCAGCAGCCTAGGGAGCTTCTATGGCTACACCTTC; CDR3aa: CASSLGSFYGYTF